Sequencing of this T cell receptor (beta chain) was carried out in a study of PD-1 blockade in classical Hodgkin lymphoma. Study overall: Every 2 weeks, patients had 3 mg/kg nivolumab intravenously.

The time point was: cycle 4 day 1 (C4D1), after less than 7 weeks of nivolumab. Patients all relapsed after autologous stem cell transplantation, and there was variation in brentuximab vedotin exposure. Using magnetic negative selection, the CD4+ T cells were separated out of thawed PBMCs. CDR3 length: 15 residues. Germline V gives CDR1 ENHRY, CDR2 SYGVKD. J was trimmed by 5 bases and V by 4 bases; bases with no gene match: 7. Regarding this clone: The sample contains more than one DNA sequence encoding this CDR3.

Data came from immunoSEQ multiplex PCR; TCRdb stores just in-frame clones and leaves some out. The repertoire holds roughly 20,000 clones, with 75% as singletons. The sequencing used CD4+ T cells from blood, collected before the fourth cycle of nivolumab. The TCR sequence derives from a human donor with classical Hodgkin lymphoma. V gene TRBV10-3 combines with J gene TRBJ2-3; TRBD2 aligns across 9 bases. The CDR3 sequence is CAISAAGGHGDTQYF. In nucleotides, the CDR3 is TGTGCCATCAGTGCCGCGGGGGGGCACGGAGATACGCAGTATTTT.